These 12 T cell receptor beta chains were all obtained from the same sample, sequenced in a study of cytomegalovirus exposure and HLA in healthy donors. The PCR used 60 Vbeta and 13 Jbeta primers. The protocol was immunoSEQ multiplex PCR, while the TCRdb copy is restricted to in-frame clones and leaves out a portion. Seen here are about 130,000 clones, about 80% observed once, and the top ten hold 1%. Material: PBMCs. The receptors were gathered from a middle-aged man in good health and CMV-seronegative.

The CDR3 is CASSVGGGSQRDTQYF. CDR3 DNA sequence: TGTGCCAGCAGCGTAGGGGGAGGGTCTCAACGGGATACGCAGTATTTT. V is TRBV9 and J is TRBJ2-3, with 7 bases that match TRBD2. Per germline, CDR1 SGDLS and CDR2 YYNGEE. CDR3 length: 16 residues. V lost 0 bases to trimming and J lost 6 bases; unmatched junction nucleotides: 10.

In its sample, this clone was seen a few times. The rearrangement links TRBV5-4 to TRBJ2-7, with D possibly being TRBD1 (6 bases). Deletions cut 2 bases from V and 1 base from J, with 7 bases between. The CDR3 has 13 amino acids. Germline CDR1 and CDR2: SGHNT and YYREEE (reference sequence). The CDR3 nucleotides read TGTGCCAGCAGCTTAGGACAGTCCTACGAGCAGTACTTC. Translating gives CASSLGQSYEQYF.

This clone was seen just once. CDR3 DNA: TGTGCCAGCAGCGTCGTGTCCGACACCGGGGAGCTGTTTTTT. Its protein is CASSVVSDTGELFF. This sequence joins TRBV9 and TRBJ2-2; no definite D call. The CDR3 covers 14 residues. Looked up from germline, CDR1 is SGDLS and CDR2 is YYNGEE. Trimming left V 2 bases short and J 3 bases short, with 8 bases between.

The chain uses TRBV7-9 and TRBJ1-4; D is undetermined. V lost 4 bases to trimming and J lost 7 bases, with 7 bases between them. The CDR3 length is 12 residues. Germline V gives CDR1 SEHNR, CDR2 FQNEAQ (reference sequence). The CDR3, as DNA: TGTGCCAGCAGCTCCCGGGGTGAAAAACTGTTTTTT. It codes for CASSSRGEKLFF.

The chain is built from TRBV19 and TRBJ1-1, with a weak D call TRBD1 (5 bases). The CDR3 totals 16 residues. V was cut by 5 bases and J by 6 bases, with 22 bases left in between. Per germline, CDR1 LNHDA and CDR2 SQIVND (reference sequence). CDR3 in amino acids: CASSVMAAGGWAEAFF. The DNA of the CDR3 is TGTGCCAGTAGTGTAATGGCCGCCGGGGGTTGGGCTGAAGCTTTCTTT.

The chain has TRBV19 and TRBJ1-4, with TRBD1 matching 9 bases. From germline, CDR1 is LNHDA and CDR2 SQIVND (reference sequence). The CDR3 has 14 residues. V dropped 10 bases and J dropped 4; count of bases not matched to a gene: 7. For the CDR3, the DNA is TGTGCCATTTACCGGGACAGGGATAATGAAAAACTGTTTTTT. It translates to CAIYRDRDNEKLFF.

The rearrangement links TRBV5-6 to TRBJ2-1, with D perhaps TRBD1 (6 bases). The CDR3 is 16 amino acids. Germline assignment: CDR1 SGHDT and CDR2 YYEEEE. V lost 0 bases and J 5 bases, leaving 15 bases between the germline ends. Here the CDR3 reads CASSLGSGHYNNEQFF. Written as DNA, the CDR3 is TGTGCCAGCAGCTTGGGTTCGGGACACTACAACAATGAGCAGTTCTTC.

The gene calls are TRBV6-5 and TRBJ2-3; TRBD2 agrees at 12 bases. Germline-derived CDR1 and CDR2 are MNHEY and SVGAGI. The ends lost 2 bases at V and 6 bases at J; junction bases unmatched: 3. This CDR3 is 15 amino acids long. The CDR3 loop reads CASSYTTSGSDTQYF. CDR3 in DNA: TGTGCCAGCAGTTACACGACTAGCGGGAGTGATACGCAGTATTTT.

The chain uses TRBV6-5 and TRBJ1-6; possibly TRBD1 for D (6 bases). From germline, CDR1 is MNHEY and CDR2 SVGAGI. Trimming left V 5 bases short and J 10 bases short, with 15 bases between. The CDR3 has 14 residues. CDR3: CASSRGQTYSPLHF. The CDR3, as DNA: TGTGCCAGCAGTCGTGGACAGACCTACTCACCCCTCCACTTT.

The rearrangement joins TRBV30 to TRBJ1-1, with D perhaps matching TRBD1 (5 bases). Germline CDR1 reads GTSNPN; CDR2 reads SVGIG (reference sequence). V dropped 4 bases and J dropped 6 bases, with 12 bases sitting between them. CDR3 length: 12 residues. The CDR3 sequence is CAWNRGRAEAFF. DNA of the CDR3: TGTGCCTGGAATAGGGGTCGGGCTGAAGCTTTCTTT.

The genes are TRBV7-8 and TRBJ1-2, with D maybe TRBD1 (6 bases). V was cut by 4 bases and J by 0 bases, with 18 bases left in between. The CDR3 sequence is 17 residues long. The germline V gene encodes CDR1 SGHVS and CDR2 FQNEAQ. DNA for the CDR3: TGTGCCAGCAGCTCACAGGGCGGGTCGATGGCTAACTATGGCTACACCTTC. Amino acids: CASSSQGGSMANYGYTF.

The CDR3 DNA sequence: TGTGCCAGCAGCCCACCGGACTGGTTCTACTATGGCTACACCTTC. This codes for CASSPPDWFYYGYTF. V gene TRBV7-2 combines with J gene TRBJ1-2, with D uncertain. CDR3 length equals 15 residues. CDR1 SGHTA and CDR2 FQGNSA come from the germline V gene. V lost 5 bases, J lost 3 bases, and 16 bases lay in between. Supplemented by reference TRBV7-2 and TRBJ1-2, the full variable domain reads GAGVSQSPSNKVTEKGKDVELRCDPISGHTALYWYRQSLGQGLEFLIYFQGNSAPDKSGLPSDRFSAERTGGSVSTLTIQRTQQEDSAVYLCASSPPDWFYYGYTFGSGTRLTVV.